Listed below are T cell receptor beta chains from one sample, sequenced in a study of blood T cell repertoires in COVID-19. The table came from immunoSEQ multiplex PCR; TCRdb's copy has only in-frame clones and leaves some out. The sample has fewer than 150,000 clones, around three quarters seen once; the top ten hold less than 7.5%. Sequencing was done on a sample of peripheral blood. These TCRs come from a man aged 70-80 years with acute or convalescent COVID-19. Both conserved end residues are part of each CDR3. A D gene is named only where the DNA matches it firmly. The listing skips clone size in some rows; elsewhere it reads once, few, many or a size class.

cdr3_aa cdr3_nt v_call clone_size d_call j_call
CASSLYLAGGPLSYNEQFF TGTGCCAGCAGTTTATATCTAGCGGGAGGCCCGTTGAGCTACAATGAGCAGTTCTTC TRBV27 - TRBD2 TRBJ2-1
CASSRTESGTAHYEQYF TGTGCCAGCAGCCGTACGGAATCCGGGACAGCTCATTACGAGCAGTACTTC TRBV11-2 few TRBD1 TRBJ2-7
CASSQTSIGQYEQFF TGCGCCAGCAGCCAAACCTCTATTGGACAATATGAGCAGTTCTTC TRBV4-1 - - TRBJ2-1
CASSLRTGEYGYTF TGCGCCAGCAGCCTACGGACAGGCGAATATGGCTACACCTTC TRBV5-1 - TRBD1 TRBJ1-2
CASSRDRGGQYF TGCGCCAGCAGCAGGGACCGAGGGGGGCAGTACTTC TRBV5-1 - - TRBJ2-7
CASSPSGREGPVQYF TGTGCCAGCAGTCCCTCGGGGCGGGAGGGTCCGGTGCAGTATTTT TRBV28 - TRBD2 TRBJ2-3
CASIGPGSYEQYF TGTGCCAGTATAGGCCCAGGTTCCTACGAGCAGTACTTC TRBV19 - - TRBJ2-7
CASSLGLGRQETQYF TGTGCCAGCAGCTTGGGGCTGGGCCGACAAGAGACCCAGTACTTC TRBV5-6 - - TRBJ2-5
CAIRGTSGGIIQETQYF TGTGCCATCAGGGGGACTAGCGGGGGGATAATCCAAGAGACCCAGTACTTC TRBV10-3 - TRBD2 TRBJ2-5
CASSERGRISGYTF TGTGCCAGCAGTGAGCGGGGGCGCATTAGTGGCTACACCTTC TRBV25-1 - - TRBJ1-2
CASTRRDGGSYNEQFF TGTGCCAGCACCCGTCGGGACGGGGGCTCCTACAATGAGCAGTTCTTC TRBV6-6 - - TRBJ2-1
CASRFRDRGARHYEQYF TGTGCCAGCAGGTTCCGGGACAGGGGGGCCCGACACTACGAGCAGTACTTC TRBV5-8 - TRBD1 TRBJ2-7
CASSTTQNTEAFF TGTGCCAGCTCGACGACACAGAACACTGAAGCTTTCTTT TRBV18 - - TRBJ1-1